This entry concerns a single TCR beta chain. These data originate in a study of blood T cell repertoires in COVID-19. Overall study context: Sites in the United States, Italy and Spain provided acute and convalescent COVID-19 samples.

Germline loops: CDR1 SGHVS, CDR2 FNYEAQ. This CDR3 spans 15 amino acids. V was pared by 5 bases and J by 4 bases, with 17 bases between. Patients in Seattle were enrolled during active infection, then followed longitudinally. Authors' data handling: Estimation of nucleated cell counts was performed using reference gene primer amplification. Some clones are missing from TCRdb's copy, which holds only in-frame ones; the method was immunoSEQ multiplex PCR. That table furnishes V, J and clone size, whereas the DNA furnished D and trimming. Of over 200,000 clones in the sample, 85% to 90% were seen once. This receptor was identified in a man aged 25 to 40 with COVID-19, enrolled during active disease. The V call is TRBV7-6, the J call TRBJ1-2, with D possibly matching TRBD1 (6 bases). Input material: peripheral blood. The CDR3: CASSPSQGPGYGYTF. The DNA for the CDR3 is TGTGCCAGCAGCCCTAGTCAGGGGCCGGGCTATGGCTACACCTTC.